The 28 T cell receptor beta chains reported below all come from one sample, sequenced in a study of early T cells in non-severe SARS-CoV-2 infection. One entry per CDR3 protein results from TCRdb running MiXCR on the 5' RACE reads. This sample has approximately 56,000 distinct CDR3 sequences, with roughly 16% found just once. The sample in question was whole blood, obtained at baseline. The receptors were gathered from an adult who was a healthcare worker with PCR-confirmed SARS-CoV-2 infection or an uninfected control (not recorded which).

This clonotype was found many times. This rearrangement joins TRBV21-1 to TRBJ2-5; TRBD1 is the table's D call, not checked against the DNA. TRBV21-1 is annotated as a pseudogene. CDR3 length equals 14 residues. CDR3 bases: TGTGCCAGCCGGGACAGGTTGGAGAAAGAGACCCAGTACTTC. Protein product: CASRDRLEKETQYF.

This clonotype was observed many times. CDR3 in DNA: TGTGCCAGCAGCAACCCCCGGGACAGCAACACTGAAGCTTTCTTT. Its translation: CASSNPRDSNTEAFF. J is TRBJ1-1 and V is TRBV5-4; 7 bases are a match to TRBD1. The germline V gene has CDR1 SGHNT and CDR2 YYREEE (reference sequence). With 4 bases clipped from V and 2 bases from J, the junction kept 8 bases outside the gene matches. This CDR3 has 15 residues.

This clonotype has only a few counts. The V and J genes are TRBV10-3 and TRBJ2-7; D is unresolved. This CDR3 spans 11 amino acids. Germline assignment: CDR1 ENHRY and CDR2 SYGVKD. Trimming removed 7 bases at V and 2 bases at J, with 6 bases between. The CDR3 DNA reads as TGTGCCATCACCCAGACCTACGAGCAGTACTTC. Its protein product is CAITQTYEQYF.

This clonotype was seen more than once but under ten times. The V call is TRBV28, the J call TRBJ2-7; D may match TRBD1 or TRBD2 (5 bases each). This CDR3 has 13 residues. Between the trimmed V and J ends, which lost 5 bases and 1 base, there was a span of 9 bases. Looked up from germline, CDR1 is MDHEN and CDR2 is SYDVKM. The CDR3 here is CASSTGPSYEQYF. The DNA for the CDR3 is TGTGCCAGCAGTACGGGACCTTCCTACGAGCAGTACTTC.

CDR3 in amino acids: CASSLQGAATNEKLFF. CDR3 nucleotide sequence: TGCGCCAGCAGCTTACAGGGGGCGGCAACTAATGAAAAACTGTTTTTT. This chain connects TRBV5-1 to TRBJ1-4, with 9 nucleotides matching TRBD1. The CDR3 sequence is 16 residues long. After removal of 2 bases from V and 0 bases from J, the junction contained 2 bases not matched to a gene. Germline assignment: CDR1 SGHRS and CDR2 YFSETQ.

On this clonotype itself: One end of the junction is discordant with germline, which a read error may explain. The chain employs TRBV13 and TRBJ2-1; D possibly matches TRBD1 or TRBD2 (5 bases each). From germline, CDR1 is PRHDT and CDR2 FYEKMQ (reference sequence). The CDR3 has 15 residues. CDR3 nucleotides: TGTGTCAGCAGCTTAGAAACGGGACCGAGCAATGAGCAGTTCTTC. Translation: CVSSLETGPSNEQFF.

The chain recombines TRBV4-1 with TRBJ2-7; 9 bases fit TRBD1. Germline V gives CDR1 MGHRA, CDR2 YSYEKL. V was clipped by 4 bases and J by 3 bases; unmatched bases: 7. This CDR3 is built from 15 residues. The CDR3 nucleotides are TGCGCCAGCAGCCCGGGGACAGGGCTGTACTACGAGCAGTACTTC. It encodes CASSPGTGLYYEQYF.

At least ten counts were recorded for this clonotype. The chain has TRBV18 and TRBJ1-2; D remains unclear. With 3 bases removed from V and 6 bases from J, the gap between germline ends came to 11 bases. Germline V gene data show CDR1 as KGHSH and CDR2 as LQKENI. The CDR3 is 13 amino acids. DNA of the CDR3: TGTGCCAGCTCACCGTCGCGGGAGAATGGCTACACCTTC. It codes for CASSPSRENGYTF.

A few counts support this clonotype. The chain employs TRBV28 and TRBJ2-7, with 10 bases lining up with TRBD1. The CDR3 loop spans 15 amino acids. V trimming: 5 bases; J trimming: 1 base; junction bases outside the gene matches: 5. From germline, CDR1 is MDHEN and CDR2 SYDVKM. CDR3 sequence reads: CASSTPGQGSYEQYF. CDR3 in DNA: TGTGCCAGCAGTACCCCGGGACAGGGGTCCTACGAGCAGTACTTC.

This clonotype has a single count. The chain has TRBV28 and TRBJ2-7, with 14 bases lining up with TRBD2. This CDR3 region has 15 residues. The V and J ends lost 6 bases and 5 bases, in that order; junction bases with no gene match: 6. The V gene's germline CDR1 is MDHEN and CDR2 SYDVKM. The CDR3 is CASSRLAGGQNEQYF. CDR3 coding DNA: TGTGCCAGCAGCCGACTAGCGGGAGGGCAAAACGAGCAGTACTTC.

The chain has TRBV20-1 and TRBJ2-3; TRBD2 aligns across 8 bases. The CDR3 sequence is 15 residues long. V lost 0 bases, J lost 0 bases, and 2 bases stayed unmatched. Germline V gives CDR1 DFQATT, CDR2 SNEGSKA (reference sequence). The CDR3 region has the DNA TGCAGTGCTAGAGATCGGGAGGGGAGCACAGATACGCAGTATTTT. Protein sequence: CSARDREGSTDTQYF.

CDR3 sequence reads: CASSELSKNTEAFF. Here the CDR3 DNA reads TGTGCCAGCAGTGAATTGAGTAAGAACACTGAAGCTTTCTTT. The J gene is TRBJ1-1, the V gene TRBV2, with no clear D. The CDR3 has 14 residues. The V end lost 2 bases, the J end lost 1 base, and 8 bases lay between the germline ends. The germline gives CDR1 SNHLY, CDR2 FYNNEI.

V gene TRBV11-2 combines with J gene TRBJ2-1, with D possibly being TRBD2 (5 bases). Trimming removed 1 base from V and 8 bases from J, with 15 bases in between. Germline CDR1 SGHAT, CDR2 FQNNGV. This CDR3 is built from 15 residues. The CDR3 is CASSLGRFEGYEQFF. The CDR3 region has the DNA TGTGCCAGCAGCTTAGGCCGATTTGAGGGATATGAGCAGTTCTTC.

The J gene is TRBJ2-3, the V gene TRBV5-4; TRBD2 matches at 12 bases. The CDR3 sequence is 17 residues long. Germline V gives CDR1 SGHNT, CDR2 YYREEE (reference sequence). Trimming cost V 4 bases and J 3 bases; bases outside gene matches: 9. DNA of the CDR3: TGTGCCAGCAGCGAGAGACTAGCGGGAGCTTCAACAGATACGCAGTATTTT. This codes for CASSERLAGASTDTQYF.

V gene TRBV4-1 combines with J gene TRBJ2-7; D is perhaps TRBD1 (6 bases). The CDR3 is made up of 15 amino acids. V was cut by 2 bases and J by 4 bases, with 15 bases left in between. The germline V gene has CDR1 MGHRA and CDR2 YSYEKL. The CDR3 here is CASSQPSTGRYEQYF. CDR3 DNA sequence: TGCGCCAGCAGCCAACCATCAACAGGGAGATACGAGCAGTACTTC.

The sample holds a few counts of this clonotype. V is TRBV5-8 and J is TRBJ2-7; D not resolved. Germline V gene data show CDR1 as SGHTS and CDR2 as YDEGEE. Trimming took 0 bases from V and 4 from J, leaving 8 bases between them. This CDR3 has 13 residues. The CDR3 sequence is CASSLEGLYEQYF. The DNA for the CDR3 is TGTGCCAGCAGCTTGGAAGGGTTATACGAGCAGTACTTC.

Only a few counts were recorded for this clonotype. V is TRBV6-6 and J is TRBJ1-1; D not certain. CDR1 is MNHNY, CDR2 SVGAGI, per germline (reference sequence). The CDR3 consists of 11 residues. The V end lost 8 bases, the J end lost 4 bases, and 8 bases lay between the germline ends. The CDR3 loop is CASVEATEAFF. For the CDR3, the DNA is TGTGCCAGCGTAGAGGCCACTGAAGCTTTCTTT.

This clonotype was observed at least ten times. The chain is built from TRBV13 and TRBJ2-7, with TRBD1 matching 8 bases. Germline V gives CDR1 PRHDT, CDR2 FYEKMQ (reference sequence). The CDR3 length is 16 residues. Trimming cost V 5 bases and J 3 bases; bases outside gene matches: 12. The CDR3 reads CASSPGTGFALYEQYF. DNA for the CDR3: TGTGCCAGCAGCCCCGGGACAGGTTTTGCCCTCTACGAGCAGTACTTC.

This clonotype was found a few times. The chain joins TRBV11-2 to TRBJ2-5; D is possibly TRBD1 or TRBD2 (5 bases each). The length of the CDR3 is 12 residues. Trimming took 8 bases from V and 5 from J, leaving 12 bases between them. Per germline, CDR1 SGHAT and CDR2 FQNNGV. The CDR3 here is CASRDHRETQYF. The CDR3, as DNA: TGTGCCAGCCGGGACCATAGGGAGACCCAGTACTTC.

This clonotype was recorded many times. The chain combines TRBV19 with TRBJ2-3; D perhaps matches TRBD2 (5 bases). CDR3 size: 11 residues. Deletions cut 10 bases from V and 4 bases from J, with 9 bases between. Germline-derived CDR1 and CDR2 are LNHDA and SQIVND (reference sequence). The chain's CDR3 is CATKRADTQYF. CDR3 bases: TGTGCCACCAAGAGGGCAGATACGCAGTATTTT.

At least ten counts were recorded for this clonotype. This rearrangement joins TRBV5-5 to TRBJ2-7; 7 positions match TRBD1. V lost 4 bases, J lost 3 bases, and 7 bases stayed unmatched. This CDR3 is 14 amino acids long. CDR1 and CDR2 from the germline V gene are SGHKS and YYEKEE (reference sequence). The CDR3 bases are TGTGCCAGCAGCCCCGACAGGGCGCTCTACGAGCAGTACTTC. This gives the protein CASSPDRALYEQYF. Full variable domain (missing parts from reference TRBV5-5 and TRBJ2-7): DAGVTQSPTHLIKTRGQQVTLRCSPISGHKSVSWYQQVLGQGPQFIFQYYEKEERGRGNFPDRFSARQFPNYSSELNVNALLLGDSALYLCASSPDRALYEQYFGPGTRLTVT.

The chain couples TRBV20-1 to TRBJ1-3; D gene uncertain. The CDR3 totals 14 residues. CDR1 is DFQATT and CDR2 is SNEGSKA in the germline V gene (reference sequence). The V end lost 6 bases, the J end lost 2 bases, and 14 bases lay between the germline ends. CDR3 coding DNA: TGCAGTGCCCAGACCCAGGCCGCTGGAAACACCATATATTTT. It is translated as CSAQTQAAGNTIYF.

V and J are TRBV12-3 or TRBV12-4 and TRBJ1-1; 9 bases match TRBD1. J gave up 5 bases and V 4 bases, and 2 bases lay outside the gene matches. CDR3 length equals 13 residues. The CDR3 DNA is TGTGCCAGCAGTTACGGGACAGGGACTGAAGCTTTCTTT. Its translation is CASSYGTGTEAFF.

This clonotype was detected ten times or more. The J gene is TRBJ2-7, the V gene TRBV12-5; the match to TRBD2 covers 7 bases. In germline, CDR1 is LGHNT, CDR2 FRNRAP. V lost 1 base, J lost 0 bases, and 9 bases stayed unmatched. The CDR3 is 17 amino acids. CDR3 DNA sequence: TGTGCTAGTGGTTTGGCCGGCGGGCTAGCGGCCTCCTACGAGCAGTACTTC. The encoded protein is CASGLAGGLAASYEQYF. Full variable domain (outside the CDR3, taken from reference TRBV12-5 and TRBJ2-7): DARVTQTPRHKVTEMGQEVTMRCQPILGHNTVFWYRQTMMQGLELLAYFRNRAPLDDSGMPKDRFSAEMPDATLATLKIQPSEPRDSAVYFCASGLAGGLAASYEQYFGPGTRLTVT.

This clonotype turned up a few times. The chain employs TRBV20-1 and TRBJ2-7; TRBD2 aligns across 10 bases. The CDR3 is 13 amino acids. V trimming: 5 bases; J trimming: 6 bases; junction bases outside the gene matches: 7. CDR1 DFQATT and CDR2 SNEGSKA come from the germline V gene (reference sequence). This chain's CDR3 is CSALGLAGAEQYF. Here the CDR3 DNA reads TGCAGTGCTTTAGGGCTAGCGGGGGCCGAGCAGTACTTC.

This clonotype has more than one count but fewer than ten. This chain joins TRBV12-3 or TRBV12-4 and TRBJ2-5; D possibly corresponds to TRBD2 (6 bases). The V end was cut by 5 bases, the J end by 5 bases, with 9 bases between. There are 12 residues in the CDR3. The CDR3 DNA follows: TGTGCCAGCAGTCCCCGGGGGGAGACCCAGTACTTC. As protein: CASSPRGETQYF.

The sample holds a few counts of this clonotype. The genes are TRBV27 and TRBJ2-5; D uncertain. V was cut by 5 bases and J by 1 base, with 14 bases left in between. The CDR3 covers 15 residues. CDR1 and CDR2 from the germline V gene are MNHEY and SMNVEV (reference sequence). Here the CDR3 DNA reads TGTGCCAGCAGTCTAACACACCCCACCCAAGAGACCCAGTACTTC. Translated, it gives CASSLTHPTQETQYF.

This clonotype showed up just a few times. The chain has TRBV19 and TRBJ1-1; D possibly corresponds to TRBD1 (5 bases). Trimming left V 1 base short and J 0 bases short, with 6 bases between. The CDR3 consists of 14 residues. Per the germline V gene, CDR1 is LNHDA and CDR2 is SQIVND (reference sequence). The CDR3 DNA reads as TGTGCCAGTAGTATAGGGGGGATGAACACTGAAGCTTTCTTT. This sequence encodes CASSIGGMNTEAFF.